The 5 T cell receptor beta chains below all came from one sample that was sequenced in a study of T-cell reconstitution after alpha-beta-depleted transplantation in children. A library of TCRbeta sequences, prepared with unique molecular identifiers, was generated. Using its own MiXCR run on the PCR reads, TCRdb lists one record per CDR3 protein. The table lists under 300,000 distinct CDR3 sequences, around 10% of them singletons. This specimen consisted of peripheral blood, obtained 180 days after TCRalphabeta/CD19-depleted stem cell transplant. These receptor sequences come from a male patient aged 2 to 9 who had a stem cell transplant for chronic granulomatous disease, so the T cells may come from the graft donor.

This clonotype came up many times. The gene calls are TRBV7-2 and TRBJ2-5; D might be TRBD1 (5 bases). Germline-derived CDR1 and CDR2 are SGHTA and FQGNSA. Deletions cut 8 bases from V and 1 base from J, with 17 bases between. The CDR3 loop spans 15 amino acids. The CDR3 loop is CASERRAGRQETQYF. CDR3 nucleotides: TGTGCCAGCGAGAGGAGAGCAGGGCGCCAAGAGACCCAGTACTTC.

This clonotype has a count of ten or more. This chain uses TRBV7-6 with TRBJ1-1; a weak D match, TRBD1 (5 bases). From germline, CDR1 is SGHVS and CDR2 FNYEAQ. V was trimmed by 1 base and J by 0 bases, leaving 12 bases between them. The CDR3 is 16 amino acids. The chain's CDR3 is CASSLGSGGVNTEAFF. CDR3 in DNA: TGTGCCAGCAGCTTAGGCTCTGGGGGGGTGAACACTGAAGCTTTCTTT.

This clonotype has at least ten counts. The V gene is TRBV20-1, the J gene TRBJ1-2; TRBD1 might be the D (5 bases). The CDR3 is 11 amino acids. Germline-derived CDR1 and CDR2 are DFQATT and SNEGSKA (reference sequence). CDR3 loop: CSGGVQGGYTF. The DNA for the CDR3 is TGCAGCGGGGGGGTCCAGGGCGGCTACACCTTC.

This clonotype was picked up many times. This chain uses TRBV5-6 with TRBJ1-1, with 9 nucleotides matching TRBD1. J lost 5 bases, V lost 4 bases, and 9 bases had no gene match. This CDR3 comprises 15 residues. CDR1 SGHDT and CDR2 YYEEEE come from the germline V gene. CDR3 sequence: CASSTTGQGLTEAFF. In DNA form, the CDR3 reads TGTGCCAGCAGCACAACGGGACAGGGCTTAACTGAAGCTTTCTTT.

Ten or more counts support this clonotype. The chain combines TRBV5-1 with TRBJ2-3; 8 nucleotides line up with TRBD2. The CDR3 consists of 14 residues. Germline V CDR1 and CDR2: SGHRS, YFSETQ. Unmatched junction bases numbered 10, after V lost 7 bases and J lost 6 bases. In DNA form, the CDR3 reads TGCGCCAGCCGACCTGCGGGAGGCGGGGATACGCAGTATTTT. This translates into CASRPAGGGDTQYF. Supplemented by reference TRBV5-1 and TRBJ2-3, the full variable domain reads KAGVTQTPRYLIKTRGQQVTLSCSPISGHRSVSWYQQTPGQGLQFLFEYFSETQRNKGNFPGRFSGRQFSNSRSEMNVSTLELGDSALYLCASRPAGGGDTQYFGPGTRLTVL.